The next 23 T cell receptor beta chains were all read from a single sample in a study of OX40 agonist ivuxolimab in advanced cancers. Profiling relied on immunoSEQ multiplex PCR, and the TCRdb table lists in-frame clones only, not all of them. Of about 73,000 clones listed, around 84% are singletons. The sequenced sample was CD4+ or CD8+ T cells sorted from blood, obtained in a trial of the OX40 agonist ivuxolimab. The receptors shown here come from an adult with an advanced solid tumor such as melanoma, head and neck, liver or kidney cancer.

The chain employs TRBV18 and TRBJ2-1, with 7 bases lining up with TRBD2. The ends lost 4 bases at V and 3 bases at J; junction bases unmatched: 15. CDR3 length equals 18 residues. CDR1 and CDR2 (germline): KGHSH, LQKENI. The CDR3, as DNA: TGTGCCAGCTCACGTGACAGTTTTCACACGGGAGGCTACAATGAGCAGTTCTTC. It translates to CASSRDSFHTGGYNEQFF.

The CDR3 DNA follows: TGTGCCAGCAGTCCTAGCGGGAGGAATACCGGGGAGCTGTTTTTT. This encodes CASSPSGRNTGELFF. This chain connects TRBV2 to TRBJ2-2, with 11 bases aligning to TRBD2. CDR1 and CDR2 from the germline V gene are SNHLY and FYNNEI. Unmatched junction bases numbered 4, after V lost 5 bases and J lost 5 bases. The CDR3 consists of 15 residues.

The rearrangement uses TRBV6-5 and TRBJ1-4, with 10 nucleotides matching TRBD1. Trimming cost V 8 bases and J 8 bases; bases outside gene matches: 8. The CDR3 spans 14 residues. CDR1 and CDR2 from the germline V gene are MNHEY and SVGAGI. The CDR3 DNA sequence: TGTGCCAGCTGTGCGACAGGGGGCAGAGAAAAACTGTTTTTT. Residues: CASCATGGREKLFF.

V usage is TRBV7-9 and J usage is TRBJ1-2; TRBD1 might be the D (5 bases). Germline CDR1 is SEHNR and CDR2 is FQNEAQ (reference sequence). The CDR3 contains 14 residues. V lost 0 bases to trimming and J lost 8 bases, with 13 bases between them. CDR3 in DNA: TGTGCCAGCAGCTTAGCGCTCAGGGATGCGGGCTACACCTTC. This encodes CASSLALRDAGYTF.

This clone showed up just once. The J gene is TRBJ1-1, the V gene TRBV6-1; 8 nucleotides agree with TRBD1. Germline V lookup: CDR1 MNHNS, CDR2 SASEGT. V was clipped by 8 bases and J by 3 bases; unmatched bases: 14. The CDR3 is 16 residues long. This CDR3 is CASRVPGGTYDTEAFF. The CDR3 DNA follows: TGTGCCAGCCGTGTACCAGGGGGCACGTACGACACTGAAGCTTTCTTT.

This chain links TRBV6-4 with TRBJ2-1, with D possibly matching TRBD2 (7 bases). This CDR3 has 16 amino acids. Trimming stripped 2 bases from V and 6 bases from J, with 17 bases between. Germline V gives CDR1 MRHNA, CDR2 SNTAGT. CDR3 nucleotides: TGTGCCAGCAGTGACGTTGGGGGGGCAGGTATCAATGAGCAGTTCTTC. This gives the protein CASSDVGGAGINEQFF.

The genes are TRBV10-2 and TRBJ1-5; TRBD1 aligns across 7 bases. This CDR3 is built from 13 residues. Germline V gene data show CDR1 as WSHSY and CDR2 as SAAADI. With V trimmed by 6 bases and J by 5 bases, 4 bases remained unmatched. CDR3 bases: TGCGCCAGCAGCGACAGGGTTGATCAGCCCCAGCATTTT. This translates into CASSDRVDQPQHF.

The gene calls are TRBV18 and TRBJ1-4; D is perhaps TRBD1 (5 bases). In germline, CDR1 is KGHSH, CDR2 LQKENI. Trimming took 0 bases from V and 8 from J, leaving 10 bases between them. CDR3 size: 14 residues. CDR3 protein: CASSPPEGWEKLFF. As DNA, the CDR3 is TGTGCCAGCTCACCACCGGAGGGGTGGGAAAAACTGTTTTTT.

This sequence joins TRBV29-1 and TRBJ1-1; D uncertain. This CDR3 is built from 12 residues. Germline V gives CDR1 SQVTM, CDR2 ANQGSEA. V lost 1 base, J lost 11 bases, and 14 bases lay in between. CDR3: CSVEGLVAKAFF. The CDR3 DNA reads as TGCAGCGTTGAAGGGTTGGTGGCTAAGGCTTTCTTT.

V is TRBV2 and J is TRBJ2-5; D is ambiguous. Trimming removed 7 bases from V and 4 bases from J, with 7 bases in between. The germline V gene has CDR1 SNHLY and CDR2 FYNNEI. The CDR3 spans 11 residues. Here the CDR3 reads CASTAGETQYF. Here the CDR3 DNA reads TGTGCCAGCACGGCAGGAGAGACCCAGTACTTC.

The chain carries TRBV7-2 and TRBJ2-7; 9 bases are shared with TRBD1. Germline V gene sequence: CDR1 SGHTA, CDR2 FQGNSA. Germline trimming cut 0 bases from V and 1 base from J; bases unmatched to any gene: 7. The CDR3 totals 17 residues. The CDR3, as DNA: TGTGCCAGCAGCTTAGCCCCGGGACAGGGACTATCCTACGAGCAGTACTTC. It specifies CASSLAPGQGLSYEQYF. Full variable domain (outside the CDR3, taken from reference TRBV7-2 and TRBJ2-7): GAGVSQSPSNKVTEKGKDVELRCDPISGHTALYWYRQSLGQGLEFLIYFQGNSAPDKSGLPSDRFSAERTGGSVSTLTIQRTQQEDSAVYLCASSLAPGQGLSYEQYFGPGTRLTVT.

The chain recombines TRBV7-2 with TRBJ2-1; tentative D call: TRBD2 (5 bases). The CDR3 runs to 15 residues. V was shortened by 2 bases and J by 3 bases, with 11 bases between the two germline ends. Germline V CDR1 and CDR2: SGHTA, FQGNSA. The CDR3 protein is CASSLFSGIYNEQFF. CDR3 sequence (DNA): TGTGCCAGCAGCTTATTCAGCGGAATCTACAATGAGCAGTTCTTC.

The V and J genes are TRBV11-2 and TRBJ2-1; D may be TRBD1 (6 bases). Between the trimmed V and J ends, which lost 4 bases and 7 bases, there was a span of 11 bases. Germline CDR1 reads SGHAT; CDR2 reads FQNNGV. The CDR3 runs 13 residues. The CDR3 sequence is CASSSGQPNEQFF. The DNA for the CDR3 is TGTGCCAGCAGCTCCGGACAGCCAAATGAGCAGTTCTTC.

The chain joins TRBV4-1 to TRBJ2-1; 9 bases fit TRBD1. The V gene end was trimmed by 2 bases and the J gene end by 14 bases; junction bases not matched to a gene: 10. CDR3 length equals 14 residues. CDR1 is MGHRA and CDR2 is YSYEKL in the germline V gene. CDR3 sequence (DNA): TGCGCCAGCAGCCAACCGTCCAGACAGGGGGTCAAGTTCTTC. Translation gives CASSQPSRQGVKFF.

V gene TRBV7-2 combines with J gene TRBJ2-7, with D possibly being TRBD1 (5 bases). Deletions cut 1 base from V and 6 bases from J, with 13 bases between. This CDR3 has 14 residues. Germline loops: CDR1 SGHTA, CDR2 FQGNSA. CDR3 coding DNA: TGTGCCAGCAGCTTAGGTTCAGGGTCACGCGAGCAGTACTTC. Residues: CASSLGSGSREQYF.

V and J are TRBV7-2 and TRBJ2-2, with 8 bases matching TRBD2. Germline V gives CDR1 SGHTA, CDR2 FQGNSA. The CDR3 runs to 18 residues. The V and J ends lost 5 bases and 0 bases, in that order; junction bases with no gene match: 11. Here the CDR3 DNA reads TGTGCCAGCAGCCCGAAGGCTCCGGGACTAGCGAACACCGGGGAGCTGTTTTTT. Residues: CASSPKAPGLANTGELFF.

The chain uses TRBV4-1 and TRBJ1-5; 7 bases match TRBD1. The junction had 4 bases not matched to a gene; V was cut back by 6 bases and J by 2 bases. The CDR3 is 14 residues long. CDR1 and CDR2 (germline): MGHRA, YSYEKL. The DNA of the CDR3 is TGCGCCAGCAGTCGTACAGGGGGCAATCAGCCCCAGCATTTT. Protein sequence: CASSRTGGNQPQHF.

This clone was detected only a few times. The chain joins TRBV7-7 to TRBJ2-2, with TRBD1 matching over 11 bases. The CDR3 runs to 14 residues. The germline V gene has CDR1 SSHAT and CDR2 FNYEAQ (reference sequence). V shed 4 bases and J 6 bases; nucleotides not matched to a gene: 1. DNA of the CDR3: TGTGCCAGCAGCTCGGGACAGGGGGCCGGGGAGCTGTTTTTT. Protein product: CASSSGQGAGELFF.

The rearrangement joins TRBV9 to TRBJ1-6; D ambiguous. The V and J ends lost 5 bases and 4 bases respectively, with 13 bases between them. Looked up from germline, CDR1 is SGDLS and CDR2 is YYNGEE. The CDR3 covers 15 residues. The CDR3 DNA reads as TGTGCCAGCAGGGGGTCCGCCGGATATAATTCACCCCTCCACTTT. Encoded protein: CASRGSAGYNSPLHF.

The chain is built from TRBV5-6 and TRBJ2-3, with 13 bases lining up with TRBD2. The CDR3 is made up of 16 amino acids. Germline V gene lookup returns CDR1 SGHDT and CDR2 YYEEEE. Trimming took 6 bases from V and 6 from J; bases not matched to a gene: 10. CDR3 in amino acids: CASNKRTSGRPDTQYF. CDR3 sequence (DNA): TGTGCCAGCAACAAAAGGACTAGCGGGAGACCGGATACGCAGTATTTT.

The J gene is TRBJ2-5, the V gene TRBV27, with 11 bases aligning to TRBD2. The germline CDR1 and CDR2 sequences are MNHEY and SMNVEV (reference sequence). CDR3 size: 19 residues. V was pared by 5 bases and J by 4 bases, with 18 bases of the junction left unmatched. Here the CDR3 DNA reads TGTGCCAGCAGTCCCCCACTAGCGGGAGACCCCAATAGAATAGAGACCCAGTACTTC. Translation: CASSPPLAGDPNRIETQYF.

This clone was counted once. The rearrangement uses TRBV9 and TRBJ2-4; D remains unclear. This CDR3 has 15 amino acids. With 4 bases removed from V and 5 bases from J, the gap between germline ends came to 16 bases. Germline CDR1 SGDLS, CDR2 YYNGEE. In DNA, the CDR3 is TGTGCCAGCAGCCCCTCGGGTCAGGTCCAAAACATTCAGTACTTC. Residues: CASSPSGQVQNIQYF.

The J gene is TRBJ1-2, the V gene TRBV6-5; no reliable D call. The germline V gene encodes CDR1 MNHEY and CDR2 SVGAGI. The CDR3 contains 12 residues. Trimming pared 2 bases from V and 6 bases from J, leaving 7 bases between. The CDR3 loop is CASSYPGNGYTF. CDR3 DNA sequence: TGTGCCAGCAGTTACCCGGGGAATGGCTACACCTTC.